Here is one T cell receptor beta chain with its context. The target of this receptor is not known. No qualities accompany the bases; no much larger clone lies one base away. The data stem from a study of blood T cell repertoires in COVID-19 (TCRdb year 2020). General notes on the study: Collaborator samples came from the United States, Italy and Spain and covered acute and convalescent phases of COVID-19. The material from the prospective study consisted of cDNA or gDNA derived from T cells, B-cell-depleted T cells, or PBMCs. A de-identified subject ID, COVID-19 status, age in years and sex were almost always included in the sample metadata. Samples were obtained from the ongoing ImmuneRACE study (first 160 participants) and from over 1,000 subjects provided by 6 global collaborators. HLA class I and class II types, where available, came from metadata supplied by the sample provider rather than from assay-based typing. The repertoires were made available in a free public database intended to serve as a resource for research on the immune response to SARS-CoV-2. The dataset comprised deeply sampled blood TCRbeta repertoires from subjects exposed to, actively infected with, or recovered from COVID-19. The paper's findings and limits, for the study overall: The quantity of clinical and demographic metadata differed by source and by participant and was supplied without curation.

CDR1 SGHTA and CDR2 FQGNSA were looked up in the germline V gene. Trimming takes 1 base off V and 2 bases off J; junction bases not matched to a gene: 8. The CDR3 contains 17 residues, cysteine and phenylalanine counted. Only CDR3 DNA remains: 51 bases, in frame from the first base. The immunoSEQ Assay, a bias-controlled multiplex PCR, was used to amplify TCRbeta CDR3 regions from genomic DNA. Per the authors' processing: Nucleated cell counts per sample were estimated from amplification of reference gene primers within the assay. To quantify the absolute abundance of each unique TCRbeta CDR3 rearrangement, sequence reads were collapsed and filtered. Productive Simpson clonality was computed per sample as the square root of Simpson's diversity index over productive rearrangements. TCRdb's version of the immuneACCESS table is confined to in-frame rearrangements and falls short of the full clone set. An unresolved V gene accounts for under half of the shortfall where checked; the remainder is of unknown origin. V and J calls and clone size are those listed in that table; D and trimming were worked out from the DNA. Present in this sample are a few hundred thousand clones, around 89% of which were seen just once. About 2.5% of the sample lies in the top ten.

Enrolling through a virtual design, the prospective study's participants ranged in age from roughly 18 to 95 years and lived across more than 20 United States geographic areas. In the prospective study, cohorts were assigned on the basis of participant-reported clinical history obtained from a screening survey and a study questionnaire. In the prospective study, whole blood, serum and a nasopharyngeal or oropharyngeal swab were collected from each participant by mobile phlebotomists. Participants in the prospective study had the option to provide additional blood draws and questionnaires over an approximately 2-month period. Before DNA extraction, blood samples from the prospective study were shipped at room temperature or frozen.

The receptor was derived from a middle-aged woman with acute COVID-19. The sample comprised PBMCs or T cells enriched from blood (not recorded which). The V and J segments used are TRBV7-2 and TRBJ1-2, with 9 bases aligning to TRBD1. The nucleotide sequence reads TGTGCCAGCAGCTTAGAAGGGGGGACAGGGATCAACTATGGCTACACCTTC. Its protein product is CASSLEGGTGINYGYTF.